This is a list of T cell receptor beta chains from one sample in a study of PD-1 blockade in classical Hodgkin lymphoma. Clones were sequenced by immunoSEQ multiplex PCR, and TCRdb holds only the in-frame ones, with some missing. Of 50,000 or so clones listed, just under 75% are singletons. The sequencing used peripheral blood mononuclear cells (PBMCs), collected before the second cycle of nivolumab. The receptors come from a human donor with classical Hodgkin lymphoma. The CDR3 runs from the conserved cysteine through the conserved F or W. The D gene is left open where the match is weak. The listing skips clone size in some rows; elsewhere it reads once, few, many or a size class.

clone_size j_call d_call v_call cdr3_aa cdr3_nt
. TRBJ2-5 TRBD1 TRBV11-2 CASSSDQGTDKTQYF TGTGCCAGCAGCTCGGACCAAGGGACAGACAAGACCCAGTACTTC
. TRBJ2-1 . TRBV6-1 CASKSPSYNEQFF TGTGCCAGCAAAAGTCCTTCCTACAATGAGCAGTTCTTC
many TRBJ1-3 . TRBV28 CASSLIGPSGNTIYF TGTGCCAGCAGCTTGATAGGGCCCTCTGGAAACACCATATATTTT
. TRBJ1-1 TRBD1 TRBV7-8 CASSGTRTGGTEAFF TGTGCCAGCAGCGGAACGAGGACAGGGGGCACTGAAGCTTTCTTT
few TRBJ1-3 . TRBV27 CASSLLSGNTIYF TGTGCCAGCAGTTTACTGTCGGGAAACACCATATATTTT
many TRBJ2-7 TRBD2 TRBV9 CASSAGTSGLYEQYF TGTGCCAGCAGCGCCGGGACTAGCGGGCTCTACGAGCAGTACTTC
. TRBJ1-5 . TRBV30 CAWSPQANQPQHF TGTGCCTGGAGTCCCCAGGCGAATCAGCCCCAGCATTTT
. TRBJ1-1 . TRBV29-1 CSVEDLGTEAFF TGCAGCGTTGAAGATCTGGGCACTGAAGCTTTCTTT
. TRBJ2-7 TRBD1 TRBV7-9 CASSLSGTASYEQYF TGTGCCAGCAGCTTATCCGGGACAGCATCCTACGAGCAGTACTTC
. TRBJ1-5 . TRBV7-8 CASSFGGVSDQPQHF TGTGCCAGCAGCTTCGGGGGCGTTTCGGATCAGCCCCAGCATTTT
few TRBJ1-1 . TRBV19 CASSIRGTREAFF TGTGCCAGTAGTATAAGGGGGACTAGGGAAGCTTTCTTT
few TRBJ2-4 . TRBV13 CASSLRQTNIQYF TGTGCCAGCAGCCTAAGACAGACAAACATTCAGTACTTC
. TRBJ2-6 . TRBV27 CASTLRTVSGANVLTF TGTGCCAGCACCCTACGGACAGTTTCTGGGGCCAACGTCCTGACTTTC
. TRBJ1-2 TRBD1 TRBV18 CASSPTGEGYGYTF TGTGCCAGCTCACCTACAGGGGAGGGCTATGGCTACACCTTC
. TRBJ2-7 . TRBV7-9 CASSSGSGASYEQYF TGTGCCAGCAGCTCCGGGTCGGGGGCCTCCTACGAGCAGTACTTC
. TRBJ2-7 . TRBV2 CASRSYEQYF TGTGCCAGCAGAAGCTACGAGCAGTACTTC
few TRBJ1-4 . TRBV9 CASSVRGGREEKLFF TGTGCCAGCAGCGTCCGCGGGGGGCGAGAGGAAAAACTGTTTTTT
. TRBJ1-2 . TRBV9 CASSVLGATGYTF TGTGCCAGCAGCGTTCTGGGGGCGACTGGCTACACCTTC